This passage covers 30 T cell receptor beta chains from one sample sequenced in a study of cytomegalovirus exposure and HLA in healthy donors. In the PCR, 60 Vbeta and 13 Jbeta primers were used. Sequencing was performed with immunoSEQ multiplex PCR; in TCRdb, only in-frame clones are kept and a portion is missing. This sample carries over 70,000 clones, around four fifths of them seen once, and the ten largest clones take roughly 3%. Sequencing was carried out using PBMCs. All receptors come from a man between 45 and 60 years old in good health and CMV-seropositive.

This chain uses TRBV11-3 with TRBJ2-3, with TRBD2 as a possible D gene (6 bases). V was trimmed by 2 bases and J by 1 base, leaving 10 bases between them. This CDR3 has 15 amino acids. From germline, CDR1 is SGHNT and CDR2 YENEEA. This chain's CDR3 is CASSLMSSGTDTQYF. The CDR3 DNA reads TGTGCCAGCAGCTTAATGTCTAGCGGCACAGATACGCAGTATTTT.

This rearrangement joins TRBV6-1 to TRBJ2-4, with 7 bases lining up with TRBD1. CDR1 and CDR2 from the germline V gene are MNHNS and SASEGT. The trim removed 6 bases at V and 15 bases at J, leaving 17 bases unmatched. CDR3 size: 14 residues. The CDR3 bases are TGTGCCAGCAGCGACGGGGACAGTCTCTTAAGACGGTACTTC. Translation: CASSDGDSLLRRYF.

The chain links TRBV30 to TRBJ2-1, with D unresolved. V gave up 7 bases and J gave up 4 bases, with 17 bases separating them. The length of the CDR3 is 14 residues. Germline CDR1 is GTSNPN and CDR2 is SVGIG (reference sequence). CDR3 in amino acids: CALELSTVYNEQFF. The CDR3 bases are TGTGCCTTGGAGCTAAGTACTGTGTACAATGAGCAGTTCTTC.

In its sample, this clone was seen a few times. The chain combines TRBV30 with TRBJ1-4, with D perhaps matching TRBD1 (6 bases). CDR1 is GTSNPN and CDR2 is SVGIG in the germline V gene (reference sequence). The CDR3 length is 13 residues. The V end lost 0 bases, the J end lost 6 bases, and 8 bases lay between the germline ends. The CDR3 DNA is TGTGCCTGGAGTGTATCAGGGGATGAAAAACTGTTTTTT. Translation gives CAWSVSGDEKLFF.

The chain recombines TRBV4-2 with TRBJ1-1; no clear D gene. CDR3 size: 15 residues. Per germline, CDR1 LGHNA and CDR2 YNFKEQ. V was pared by 1 base and J by 0 bases, with 9 bases between. CDR3: CASSQGAAMNTEAFF. CDR3 bases: TGTGCCAGCAGCCAAGGGGCAGCCATGAACACTGAAGCTTTCTTT.

The chain joins TRBV7-2 to TRBJ1-1, with 7 positions matching TRBD1. The trim removed 2 bases at V and 3 bases at J, leaving 3 bases unmatched. This CDR3 has 14 residues. CDR1 and CDR2 (germline): SGHTA, FQGNSA. In DNA, the CDR3 is TGTGCCAGCAGCTTACAAGGGGGCTACACTGAAGCTTTCTTT. Translated: CASSLQGGYTEAFF.

About this clone itself: Within the sample, other DNA sequences also encode this same CDR3. The chain carries TRBV4-3 and TRBJ2-1; 9 bases align to TRBD2. J gave up 4 bases and V 0 bases, and 7 bases lay outside the gene matches. Germline V gene data show CDR1 as LGHNA and CDR2 as YSLEER. There are 17 residues in the CDR3. The CDR3 nucleotides read TGCGCCAGCAGCCAAGAGGTCGCGGGAGGGAAATACAATGAGCAGTTCTTC. This gives the protein CASSQEVAGGKYNEQFF.

This chain links TRBV5-4 with TRBJ2-5; TRBD2 might be the D (6 bases). Looked up from germline, CDR1 is SGHNT and CDR2 is YYREEE (reference sequence). V shed 4 bases and J shed 3 bases, with 13 bases lying between them. The CDR3 is 14 residues long. The CDR3, as DNA: TGTGCCAGCAGCCGGGGGTCAGTCAAAGAGACCCAGTACTTC. It specifies CASSRGSVKETQYF.

This chain connects TRBV5-4 to TRBJ2-7, with 12 bases fitting TRBD2. Trimming took 4 bases from V and 4 from J; bases not matched to a gene: 9. The CDR3 covers 16 residues. From germline, CDR1 is SGHNT and CDR2 YYREEE (reference sequence). CDR3 bases: TGTGCCAGCAGCCATGCTCCGGGACTAGCGGGTTACGAGCAGTACTTC. Protein sequence: CASSHAPGLAGYEQYF.

The V and J genes are TRBV11-3 and TRBJ2-7; D perhaps matches TRBD2 (5 bases). CDR1 SGHNT and CDR2 YENEEA come from the germline V gene. This CDR3 is built from 12 residues. V shed 6 bases and J shed 2 bases, with 8 bases lying between them. The CDR3 loop is CASRERTYEQYF. DNA of the CDR3: TGTGCCAGCAGGGAGCGGACCTACGAGCAGTACTTC.

The chain couples TRBV10-1 to TRBJ2-3; 9 positions agree with TRBD1. Germline V CDR1 and CDR2: WNHNN, SYGVQD (reference sequence). CDR3 length: 14 residues. J gave up 5 bases and V 6 bases, and 6 bases lay outside the gene matches. For the CDR3, the DNA is TGCGCCAGCAGGGGGACAGGGCGAGGAGATACGCAGTATTTT. It codes for CASRGTGRGDTQYF.

This clone has just one count. One end of the junction does not line up with germline, which may come from a read error. The V gene is TRBV25-1, the J gene TRBJ2-4; 11 bases line up with TRBD1. This CDR3 is 14 amino acids long. Germline CDR1 MGHDK, CDR2 SYGVNS. The CDR3 region is CASSGGQGGNSQYF. CDR3 sequence (DNA): TGTGCCAGCAGTGGGGGACAGGGGGGGAACAGTCAGTACTTC.

This clone appeared a few times. The rearrangement links TRBV4-1 to TRBJ2-7; a weak D match, TRBD2 (5 bases). CDR1 and CDR2 (germline): MGHRA, YSYEKL. V dropped 1 base and J dropped 5 bases, with 9 bases sitting between them. There are 13 residues in the CDR3. CDR3 in DNA: TGCGCCAGCAGCCAAGTTGCTAGCAACGAGCAGTACTTC. It specifies CASSQVASNEQYF.

J is TRBJ1-2 and V is TRBV27; 7 nucleotides match TRBD1. Per the germline V gene, CDR1 is MNHEY and CDR2 is SMNVEV (reference sequence). The V and J ends lost 3 bases and 2 bases, in that order; junction bases with no gene match: 3. The CDR3 spans 14 residues. CDR3 DNA sequence: TGTGCCAGCAGTTTCGACAGGGTAAACTATGGCTACACCTTC. Protein sequence: CASSFDRVNYGYTF.

Worth noting for this clone: The same CDR3 can be traced to other DNA sequences in this sample. The chain recombines TRBV18 with TRBJ1-5; D might be TRBD1 (5 bases). V was shortened by 3 bases and J by 4 bases, with 7 bases between the two germline ends. CDR3 length equals 13 residues. Per the germline V gene, CDR1 is KGHSH and CDR2 is LQKENI. CDR3 region: CASSPDRNQPQHF. CDR3 coding DNA: TGTGCCAGCTCACCCGACAGAAATCAGCCCCAGCATTTT.

This chain connects TRBV7-6 to TRBJ1-1, with 7 bases that match TRBD1. V shed 3 bases and J 3 bases; nucleotides not matched to a gene: 1. The CDR3 length is 13 residues. Germline V CDR1 and CDR2: SGHVS, FNYEAQ. The DNA for the CDR3 is TGTGCCAGCAGCTTCGACAGGGACACTGAAGCTTTCTTT. Protein sequence: CASSFDRDTEAFF.

V is TRBV4-1 and J is TRBJ1-1; D not resolved. Trimming stripped 1 base from V and 1 base from J, with 7 bases between. The CDR3 is 14 residues long. Germline V gene data show CDR1 as MGHRA and CDR2 as YSYEKL. The CDR3: CASSQVAGNTEAFF. The CDR3 DNA follows: TGCGCCAGCAGCCAAGTCGCGGGGAACACTGAAGCTTTCTTT.

The genes are TRBV7-9 and TRBJ2-3; 12 positions agree with TRBD2. The CDR3 runs 18 residues. V shed 5 bases and J 4 bases; nucleotides not matched to a gene: 13. Germline V gene sequence: CDR1 SEHNR, CDR2 FQNEAQ (reference sequence). The CDR3 nucleotides read TGTGCCAGCAGCCCAGGGAGGCTAGCGGGAGGGCCAGCAGATACGCAGTATTTT. Its translation: CASSPGRLAGGPADTQYF.

The gene calls are TRBV12-5 and TRBJ2-1, with 14 bases matching TRBD2. This CDR3 has 17 residues. The trim removed 1 base at V and 5 bases at J, leaving 4 bases unmatched. CDR1 is LGHNT, CDR2 FRNRAP, per germline. CDR3 amino acids: CASGLGRTSGRNNEQFF. The DNA for the CDR3 is TGTGCTAGTGGTTTGGGCCGGACTAGCGGGAGGAACAATGAGCAGTTCTTC.

V usage is TRBV5-6 and J usage is TRBJ1-4; D remains unclear. V was shortened by 2 bases and J by 10 bases, with 9 bases between the two germline ends. The length of the CDR3 is 12 residues. Germline V gives CDR1 SGHDT, CDR2 YYEEEE. CDR3 protein: CASSFPTGKLFF. DNA of the CDR3: TGTGCCAGCAGCTTTCCGACGGGAAAACTGTTTTTT.

This clone appeared a few times. In nucleotides, the CDR3 is TGTGCCAGCAGCTTAGTTCCAGGGGAAAGCTACGAGCAGTACTTC. Amino acid sequence: CASSLVPGESYEQYF. This rearrangement joins TRBV7-9 to TRBJ2-7; D possibly corresponds to TRBD1 (6 bases). CDR3 length equals 15 residues. V gave up 1 base and J gave up 3 bases, with 13 bases separating them. Germline V gene data show CDR1 as SEHNR and CDR2 as FQNEAQ (reference sequence).

This sequence joins TRBV6-5 and TRBJ2-2; a weak D match, TRBD2 (5 bases). This CDR3 comprises 15 residues. V shed 4 bases and J shed 8 bases, with 17 bases lying between them. CDR1 is MNHEY and CDR2 is SVGAGI in the germline V gene. The DNA of the CDR3 is TGTGCCAGCAGTTCCTCTGGACTTGAGATGGGGGAGCTGTTTTTT. This gives the protein CASSSSGLEMGELFF.

This clone was counted only a few times. A junction boundary mismatches the germline segment, possibly from a read error. This chain links TRBV10-3 with TRBJ2-2; tentative D call: TRBD2 (6 bases). From germline, CDR1 is ENHRY and CDR2 SYGVKD. The CDR3 loop spans 15 amino acids. CDR3 DNA: TGTGCCATCAGGGGTGGGGAGGAGGGGCACCGGGGAGCTGTTTTT. This encodes CAIRGGEEGHRGAVF.

This chain connects TRBV19 to TRBJ2-7, with 7 nucleotides matching TRBD1. V lost 6 bases to trimming and J lost 6 bases; unmatched junction nucleotides: 11. CDR3 length: 14 amino acids. Germline CDR1 reads LNHDA; CDR2 reads SQIVND (reference sequence). Here the CDR3 reads CASSSPDRTAEQYF. CDR3 sequence (DNA): TGTGCCAGTAGCAGCCCGGACAGGACGGCCGAGCAGTACTTC. The whole variable domain, filled in from reference TRBV19 and TRBJ2-7, reads DGGITQSPKYLFRKEGQNVTLSCEQNLNHDAMYWYRQDPGQGLRLIYYSQIVNDFQKGDIAEGYSVSREKKESFPLTVTSAQKNPTAFYLCASSSPDRTAEQYFGPGTRLTVT.

The CDR3 loop is CASSLDGSQNTEAFF. CDR3 DNA: TGCGCCAGCAGCTTGGACGGGTCCCAAAACACTGAAGCTTTCTTT. V and J are TRBV5-1 and TRBJ1-1; D is unclear. Per the germline V gene, CDR1 is SGHRS and CDR2 is YFSETQ. The length of the CDR3 is 15 residues. Between the trimmed V and J ends, which lost 0 bases and 2 bases, there was a span of 11 bases.

V usage is TRBV4-1 and J usage is TRBJ2-2, with 10 bases identical to TRBD2. The germline V gene has CDR1 MGHRA and CDR2 YSYEKL. CDR3 length: 17 amino acids. Trimming removed 4 bases from V and 2 bases from J; junction bases left unmatched: 7. CDR3 nucleotide sequence: TGCGCCAGCAGCCCCCGGGGACTAGCGCTTAACACCGGGGAGCTGTTTTTT. Translation: CASSPRGLALNTGELFF.

The DNA of the CDR3 is TGTGCCAGCAGCTCCGGACTAGCGGGACAAGAGACCCAGTACTTC. This translates into CASSSGLAGQETQYF. The rearrangement links TRBV11-2 to TRBJ2-5; 12 bases map to TRBD2. Germline V gene data show CDR1 as SGHAT and CDR2 as FQNNGV. Trimming took 4 bases from V and 2 from J; bases not matched to a gene: 2. The CDR3 has 15 amino acids. The variable domain in full, completed from reference TRBV11-2 and TRBJ2-5, reads EAGVAQSPRYKIIEKRQSVAFWCNPISGHATLYWYQQILGQGPKLLIQFQNNGVVDDSQLPKDRFSAERLKGVDSTLKIQPAKLEDSAVYLCASSSGLAGQETQYFGPGTRLLVL.

This clone appeared once. The chain recombines TRBV27 with TRBJ2-2, with TRBD2 identical over 8 bases. Germline values: CDR1 MNHEY, CDR2 SMNVEV (reference sequence). The CDR3 loop spans 20 amino acids. V shed 7 bases, J shed 4 bases, and the junction held 23 bases outside the gene matches. The CDR3 reads CASNLHPLAGNNPTTGELFF. CDR3 coding DNA: TGTGCCAGCAACCTTCATCCGCTAGCGGGCAACAACCCGACCACCGGGGAGCTGTTTTTT.

This clone qualifies as medium-sized. DNA of the CDR3: TGTGCCAGCAGCTTCGGGGGGGCAAATCAGCCCCAGCATTTT. This codes for CASSFGGANQPQHF. The chain carries TRBV5-6 and TRBJ1-5, with D possibly TRBD1 on 6 matching bases. CDR1 is SGHDT and CDR2 is YYEEEE in the germline V gene. This CDR3 spans 14 amino acids. With 2 bases removed from V and 4 bases from J, the gap between germline ends came to 10 bases.

As for this clone: One end of the junction does not line up with germline, which may come from a read error. This chain joins TRBV7-9 and TRBJ2-7; 7 nucleotides match TRBD1. CDR3 length: 15 amino acids. From germline, CDR1 is SEHNR and CDR2 FQNEAQ (reference sequence). CDR3 residues: CSSSLEGAAQYEQYF. In DNA, the CDR3 is TGTTCCAGCAGCTTAGAGGGGGCTGCACAATACGAGCAGTACTTC.